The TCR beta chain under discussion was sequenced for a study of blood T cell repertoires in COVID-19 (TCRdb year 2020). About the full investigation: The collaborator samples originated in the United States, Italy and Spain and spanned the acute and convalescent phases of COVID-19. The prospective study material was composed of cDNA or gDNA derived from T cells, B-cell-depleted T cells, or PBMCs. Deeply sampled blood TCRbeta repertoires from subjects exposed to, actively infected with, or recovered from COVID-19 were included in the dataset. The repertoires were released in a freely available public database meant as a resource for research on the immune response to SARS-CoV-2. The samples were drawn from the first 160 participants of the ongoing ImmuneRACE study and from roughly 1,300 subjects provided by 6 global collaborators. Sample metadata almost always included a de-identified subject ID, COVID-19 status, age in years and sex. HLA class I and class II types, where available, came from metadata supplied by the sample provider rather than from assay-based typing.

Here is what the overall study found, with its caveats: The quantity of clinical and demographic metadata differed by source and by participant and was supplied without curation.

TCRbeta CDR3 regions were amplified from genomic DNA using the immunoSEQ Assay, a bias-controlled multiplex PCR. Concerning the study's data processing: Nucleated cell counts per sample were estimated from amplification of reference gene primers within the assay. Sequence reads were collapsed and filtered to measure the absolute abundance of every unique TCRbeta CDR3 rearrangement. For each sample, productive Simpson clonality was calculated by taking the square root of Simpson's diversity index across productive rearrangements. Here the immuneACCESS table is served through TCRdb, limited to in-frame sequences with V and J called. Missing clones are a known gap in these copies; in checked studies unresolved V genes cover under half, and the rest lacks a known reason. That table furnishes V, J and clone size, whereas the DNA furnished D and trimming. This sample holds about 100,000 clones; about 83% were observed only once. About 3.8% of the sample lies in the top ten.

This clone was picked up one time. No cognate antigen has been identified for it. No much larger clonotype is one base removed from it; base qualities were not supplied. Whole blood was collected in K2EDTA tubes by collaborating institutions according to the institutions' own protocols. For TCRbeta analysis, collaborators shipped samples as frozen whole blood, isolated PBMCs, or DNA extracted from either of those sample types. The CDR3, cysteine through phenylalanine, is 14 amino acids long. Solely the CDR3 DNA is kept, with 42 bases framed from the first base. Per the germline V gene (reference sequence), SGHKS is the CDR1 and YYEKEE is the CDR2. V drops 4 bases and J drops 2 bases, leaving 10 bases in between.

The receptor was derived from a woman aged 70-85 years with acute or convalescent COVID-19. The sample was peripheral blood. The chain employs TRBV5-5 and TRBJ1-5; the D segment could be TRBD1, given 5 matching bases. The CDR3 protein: CASSLVQGNQPQHF. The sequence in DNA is TGTGCCAGCAGCCTTGTACAGGGCAATCAGCCCCAGCATTTT.